One and the same sample provided the 19 T cell receptor beta chains below, sequenced in a study of T cell clonality in common variable immunodeficiency. Assay: immunoSEQ multiplex PCR; the TCRdb copy retains only in-frame clones and omits some. The sample offers 35,000 to 50,000 clones and no singletons, the top ten holding 2.5% to 3.5%. The material sequenced was peripheral blood mononuclear cells. The receptors shown here come from a person aged 18 to 70 in good health.

This clone was observed a few times. The read stops 3 residues short of the end of the CDR3; the missing end is completed from the germline J gene. The rearrangement links TRBV6-4 to TRBJ1-1; the match to TRBD1 covers 9 bases. With 6 bases clipped from V and 6 bases from J, the junction kept 8 bases outside the gene matches. The CDR3 length is 14 residues. Germline values: CDR1 MRHNA, CDR2 SNTAGT. The CDR3 loop reads CASRNSRTGAEAFF. The part of the CDR3 DNA that was read is TGTGCCAGCAGAAATTCGAGGACAGGGGCTGAA.

To note about this clone: The CDR3 extends 3 residues past the end of the read, so its final part is completed from the germline J gene. This chain joins TRBV7-2 and TRBJ2-7; TRBD2 matches at 7 bases. J gave up 6 bases and V 4 bases, and 12 bases lay outside the gene matches. The CDR3 runs to 15 residues. Per the germline V gene, CDR1 is SGHTA and CDR2 is FQGNSA. The DNA read from the CDR3 is TGTGCCAGCAGCTCCCCGGGGGGTGGTCTTGGCGAG. Protein sequence: CASSSPGGGLGE. The CDR3 as a whole reads CASSSPGGGLGEQYF.

This clone occurred many times. The CDR3 is cut off 3 residues early in the read; its end comes from the germline J gene. The chain employs TRBV30 and TRBJ2-7; 9 bases are a match to TRBD2. The germline V gene encodes CDR1 GTSNPN and CDR2 SVGIG (reference sequence). The CDR3 totals 15 residues. V lost 4 bases to trimming and J lost 3 bases; unmatched junction nucleotides: 10. This CDR3 is CAWTHNSGGIYEQYF. Incomplete CDR3 DNA: TGTGCCTGGACACATAACAGCGGGGGGATCTACGAG.

This clone was recorded many times. The CDR3 reads CAWNPGLASTYEQYF. The sequenced CDR3 bases are TGTGCCTGGAACCCGGGACTAGCGTCTACCTACGAG. The chain carries TRBV30 and TRBJ2-7; 10 bases map to TRBD2. The read terminates 3 residues ahead of where the CDR3 ends, so the germline J gene completes it. V shed 4 bases, J shed 2 bases, and the junction held 8 bases outside the gene matches. The germline V gene encodes CDR1 GTSNPN and CDR2 SVGIG (reference sequence). The CDR3 is 15 residues long.

This clone was detected many times. The sequence runs out 3 residues before the end of the CDR3; the remainder is reconstructed from the germline J gene. V is TRBV7-2 and J is TRBJ1-1, with D possibly matching TRBD1 (6 bases). V was clipped by 5 bases and J by 5 bases, with 12 bases between them. The CDR3 has 13 amino acids. Per the germline V gene, CDR1 is SGHTA and CDR2 is FQGNSA. The CDR3 bases that were read are TGTGCCAGCAGCGCCACAGGGCAAACTGAA. Its protein is CASSATGQTE. In full, the CDR3 is CASSATGQTEAFF.

This clone showed up many times. The read finishes 3 residues shy of the CDR3 end, and the germline J gene is used to complete it. This rearrangement joins TRBV11-3 to TRBJ2-7, with 7 bases fitting TRBD1. The CDR3 extends over 15 amino acids. Germline lookup yields CDR1 SGHNT and CDR2 YENEEA. V shed 0 bases and J 4 bases; nucleotides not matched to a gene: 6. The chain's CDR3 is CASSLDTGVGYEQYF. The covered CDR3 bases are TGTGCCAGCAGCTTAGATACAGGGGTGGGATACGAG.

Ten or more counts support this clone. The observed sequence ends 3 residues before the CDR3 terminus, with the missing tail filled in from the germline J gene. This chain links TRBV10-3 with TRBJ2-3; unclear D gene. V was cut by 4 bases and J by 0 bases, with 8 bases left in between. Germline-derived CDR1 and CDR2 are ENHRY and SYGVKD. The CDR3 sequence is 14 residues long. The sequenced part of the CDR3 DNA is TGTGCCATCAGTGTTCAAATTAGCACAGATACG. Protein: CAISVQISTDT. The entire CDR3 protein reads CAISVQISTDTQYF.

This clone was seen ten or more times. The sequence runs out 3 residues before the end of the CDR3; the remainder is reconstructed from the germline J gene. The V gene is TRBV5-4, the J gene TRBJ2-7; D ambiguous. Trimming took off 4 bases at V and 3 bases at J, with 5 bases between the two ends. The germline CDR1 and CDR2 sequences are SGHNT and YYREEE (reference sequence). The CDR3 contains 11 residues. CDR3 sequence reads: CASSQNYEQYF. Partial CDR3 DNA: TGTGCCAGCAGCCAGAACTACGAG.

This clone was counted ten times or more. The CDR3 end is not reached by the read, which stops 3 residues before it; the germline J gene fills it in. The genes are TRBV18 and TRBJ1-4; D perhaps matches TRBD1 (5 bases). V was clipped by 4 bases and J by 2 bases, with 8 bases between them. There are 14 residues in the CDR3. Germline values: CDR1 KGHSH, CDR2 LQKENI. The CDR3 spells CASSQGPTNEKLFF. The CDR3 DNA, read in part, is TGTGCCAGCTCACAGGGGCCCACTAATGAAAAA.

Ten or more counts support this clone. Coverage ceases 3 residues before the CDR3 finishes, and the germline J gene fills in the end. Additional DNA sequences in this sample encode the identical CDR3. The chain combines TRBV19 with TRBJ1-3, with D uncertain. From germline, CDR1 is LNHDA and CDR2 SQIVND (reference sequence). V lost 1 base to trimming and J lost 1 base, with 8 bases between them. The CDR3 contains 15 residues. This CDR3 is CASSIVGGSGNTIYF. The sequenced CDR3 bases are TGTGCCAGTAGTATAGTAGGAGGGTCTGGAAACACC.

This clone was seen repeatedly, ten times or more. The sequenced fragment ends 3 residues before the CDR3 boundary, so the rest is inferred from the germline J gene. The chain links TRBV29-1 to TRBJ1-2; D not certain. The CDR3 length is 8 residues. Germline-derived CDR1 and CDR2 are SQVTM and ANQGSEA. The part of the CDR3 DNA that was read is TGCAGCGTTGACAGC. Amino acid sequence: CSVDS. In full, the CDR3 reads CSVDSYTF.

This clone was detected many times. The read ends 3 residues shy of where the CDR3 ends; the end is completed using the germline J gene. J is TRBJ2-7 and V is TRBV6-2 or TRBV6-3; 7 bases line up with TRBD2. CDR1 is MNHEY, CDR2 SVGEGT, per germline. This CDR3 contains 12 residues. The J segment lost 6 bases and the V segment lost 2 bases, leaving 1 base of the junction unmatched. The sequenced CDR3 bases are TGTGCCAGCAGTTACCCGGGGGGCGAG. It specifies CASSYPGGE. From start to end, the CDR3 is CASSYPGGEQYF.

This clone was counted ten times or more. The CDR3 end is not reached by the read, which stops 3 residues before it; the germline J gene fills it in. The V and J genes are TRBV20-1 and TRBJ1-1; TRBD1 matches 10 bases. V trimming: 7 bases; J trimming: 5 bases; junction bases outside the gene matches: 4. Germline V gene data show CDR1 as DFQATT and CDR2 as SNEGSKA (reference sequence). The CDR3 has 12 amino acids. CDR3 bases read: TGCAGTGTCCCGGACAGGGGGACTGAA. This sequence encodes CSVPDRGTE. From start to end, the CDR3 is CSVPDRGTEAFF.

This clone was counted many times. The CDR3 goes on 3 residues after the read ends, and that part is filled in from the germline J gene. The chain is built from TRBV6-1 and TRBJ1-6, with D unclear. Trimming removed 0 bases at V and 5 bases at J, with 8 bases between. CDR3 length: 15 amino acids. The germline V gene has CDR1 MNHNS and CDR2 SASEGT. The part of the CDR3 DNA that was read is TGTGCCAGCAGTGAAGCGTGGCAGAATAATTCACCC. The encoded protein is CASSEAWQNNSP. The CDR3 in its entirety is CASSEAWQNNSPLHF.

This clone has ten or more counts. The read comes to an end 3 residues before the CDR3 does, leaving the germline J gene to fill in the end. This rearrangement joins TRBV10-3 to TRBJ2-2; 8 bases agree with TRBD2. V lost 5 bases, J lost 1 base, and 9 bases stayed unmatched. In germline, CDR1 is ENHRY, CDR2 SYGVKD. The CDR3 covers 17 residues. Partial CDR3 DNA: TGTGCCATCAGTACAATCCTAGCGGGCAGGAACACCGGGGAG. Its translation: CAISTILAGRNTGE. The CDR3 in its entirety is CAISTILAGRNTGELFF.

In its sample, this clone was seen many times. The covered CDR3 bases are TGCAGTGCTAGTTCGTTTTCGAGCACCCGCGTAAGACTTGAG. This gives the protein CSASSFSSTRVRLE. The CDR3 as a whole reads CSASSFSSTRVRLEQFF. The rearrangement links TRBV20-1 to TRBJ2-1; D gene uncertain. Read coverage stops 3 residues before the CDR3 terminus; the germline J gene supplies the remainder. CDR1 is DFQATT, CDR2 SNEGSKA, per germline (reference sequence). The CDR3 is 17 amino acids. V lost 3 bases and J lost 9, with 27 bases in between.

With respect to this clone: Sequencing ends 3 residues short of the CDR3 end; the germline J gene provides the rest. The chain recombines TRBV6-1 with TRBJ2-5; weak D call: TRBD2 (6 bases). The CDR3 loop spans 15 amino acids. Trimming pared 4 bases from V and 5 bases from J, leaving 17 bases between. Germline lookup yields CDR1 MNHNS and CDR2 SASEGT. The CDR3 sequence is CASSGGWRADETQYF. The CDR3 bases that were read are TGTGCCAGCAGTGGCGGGTGGAGGGCCGATGAGACC.

This clone was seen ten or more times. Read sequence stops 3 residues before the CDR3 end, and the germline J gene provides the missing end. The rearrangement uses TRBV7-6 and TRBJ2-3; D is perhaps TRBD2 (7 bases). This CDR3 has 12 residues. Per germline, CDR1 SGHVS and CDR2 FNYEAQ. CDR3 sequence reads: CASSLEGGTQYF. Incomplete CDR3 DNA: TGTGCCAGCAGCTTAGAGGGGGGGACG.

Concerning this clone itself: A much larger clone lies a single base off, so this may be a read error. The CDR3 end is not reached by the read, which stops 3 residues before it; the germline J gene fills it in. Other nucleotide sequences from this sample produce the same CDR3. V and J are TRBV18 and TRBJ1-3; the D gene is possibly TRBD1 (5 bases). Germline values: CDR1 KGHSH, CDR2 LQKENI. CDR3 length equals 16 residues. The CDR3 bases that were read are TGTGCCAGCTCACCCGCGGGGCGGGTAAACAGAAACACT. It codes for CASSPAGRVNRNT. The CDR3 as a whole reads CASSPAGRVNRNTIYF.